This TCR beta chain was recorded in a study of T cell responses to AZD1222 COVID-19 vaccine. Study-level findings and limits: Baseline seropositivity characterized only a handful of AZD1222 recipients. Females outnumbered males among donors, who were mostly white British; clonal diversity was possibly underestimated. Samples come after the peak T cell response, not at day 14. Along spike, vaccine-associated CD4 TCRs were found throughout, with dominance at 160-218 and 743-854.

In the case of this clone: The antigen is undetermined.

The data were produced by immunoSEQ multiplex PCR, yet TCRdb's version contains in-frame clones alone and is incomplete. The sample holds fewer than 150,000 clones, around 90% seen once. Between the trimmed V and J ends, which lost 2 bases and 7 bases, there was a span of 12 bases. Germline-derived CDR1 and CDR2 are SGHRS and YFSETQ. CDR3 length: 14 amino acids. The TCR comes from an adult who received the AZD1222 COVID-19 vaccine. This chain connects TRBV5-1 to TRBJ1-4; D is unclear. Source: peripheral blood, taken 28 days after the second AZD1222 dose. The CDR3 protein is CASSFSRGGEKLFF. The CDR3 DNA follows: TGCGCCAGCAGCTTCAGCAGAGGAGGTGAAAAACTGTTTTTT.